This record covers a single T cell receptor (beta chain). There is no known antigen for this receptor. No qualities accompany the bases; no much larger clone lies one base away. TCRbeta CDR3 regions were amplified from genomic DNA using the immunoSEQ Assay, a bias-controlled multiplex PCR. Concerning the study's data processing: The number of nucleated cells in each sample was estimated from the amplification of reference gene primers within the assay. To quantify the absolute abundance of each unique TCRbeta CDR3 rearrangement, sequence reads were collapsed and filtered. For each sample, productive Simpson clonality was calculated as the square root of Simpson's diversity index across productive rearrangements. Sourced from immuneACCESS, this table was stored by TCRdb with only in-frame sequences that have V and J called. A share of the clones is absent; for the studies checked, an unresolved V gene accounts for under half, and the remainder has no known explanation. That table gives V, J and clone size, and the DNA gave D and trimming. The sample table records 95,000 to 150,000 clones; around 88% of these occur just once. The ten largest account for 0.88% of the sample.

V was cut back by 3 bases and J by 5 bases, leaving a gap of 19 bases between them. From its cysteine to its phenylalanine, the CDR3 spans 16 amino acids. Left in the record is the CDR3 DNA by itself, 48 bases read in frame from the first base. The germline V gene specifies SGHVS as CDR1 and FNYEAQ as CDR2. The sample is drawn from a study of blood T cell repertoires in COVID-19 (TCRdb year 2020). A note on the overall study: Samples from collaborators originated in the United States, Italy and Spain and spanned both the acute and convalescent phases of COVID-19. The material from the prospective study consisted of cDNA or gDNA derived from T cells, B-cell-depleted T cells, or PBMCs. Deeply sampled blood TCRbeta repertoires from subjects exposed to, actively infected with, or recovered from COVID-19 were included in the dataset. A freely available public database, intended as a resource for researchers studying the immune response to SARS-CoV-2, is where the repertoires were released. Samples were obtained from the ongoing ImmuneRACE study (first 160 participants) and from about 1,300 subjects provided by 6 global collaborators. The sample metadata nearly always contained a de-identified subject ID, COVID-19 status, age in years and sex. Where available, HLA class I and class II types were taken from metadata supplied by the sample provider and were not determined by assay-based typing. What the work shows at the level of the full study, not this receptor alone: The amount of clinical and demographic metadata varied by source and participant and was provided uncurated.

Collaborating institutions collected whole blood in K2EDTA tubes following their own protocols. For TCRbeta analysis, collaborators shipped samples in one of three forms: frozen whole blood, isolated PBMCs, or DNA extracted from either of those sample types. The sequence joins TRBV7-6 to TRBJ2-5; TRBD1 is a possible D gene, resting on 7 matching bases. Sequences were obtained from peripheral blood. The TCR originated in a woman aged 50 to 65 with active or convalescent COVID-19. The CDR3 region has the sequence CASSFGVRGAGETQYF. The DNA is TGTGCCAGCAGCTTCGGGGTCAGGGGGGCTGGGGAGACCCAGTACTTC.